This entry features one TCR beta chain sequence. Its target is not known. This CDR3 has 14 amino acids. V was clipped by 5 bases and J by 2 bases; unmatched bases: 4. Germline V gene sequence: CDR1 SGHRS, CDR2 YFSETQ. The sample is drawn from a study of T cells in localized non-small cell lung cancer. Notes on the study in general: Turning up in adjacent lung were a median roughly 60 of the top 100 tumor clones. Sequencing was restricted to one tumor region; therefore, heterogeneity remains possible. The study linked higher blood T cell density to longer overall survival. Uninvolved neighboring lung showed the greatest T cell clonality, exceeding tumor.

Libraries were prepared by immunoSEQ multiplex PCR; TCRdb keeps only in-frame clonotypes and omits some of them. This sample has tens of thousands of clones, with more than 75% found just once. J is TRBJ1-3 and V is TRBV5-1, with 7 nucleotides matching TRBD1. This TCR was recovered from a woman aged 40-75 years with stage I squamous cell lung carcinoma. Sequencing used peripheral blood, obtained before any cancer treatment. The CDR3 spells CASSRQGTGNTIYF. The CDR3 DNA is TGCGCCAGCAGTCGACAGGGAACTGGAAACACCATATATTTT.